Listed below are T cell receptor beta chains from one sample, sequenced in a study of CD8 T cells in Susac syndrome. TCRdb used MiXCR to reprocess the immunoSEQ multiplex PCR reads, holding one entry per CDR3 protein. The table lists around 300,000 distinct CDR3 sequences, approximately 91% of them singletons. The sequencing input was CD8+ T cells from PBMCs. The receptors derive from a human donor with multiple sclerosis. CDR3s include the opening cysteine and the closing phenylalanine or tryptophan. The order of the fields is D gene, V gene, clone size, J gene, CDR3 DNA, CDR3 protein. D genes are given only for firm matches. Clone sizes are given selectively: once, few, many, or a class where the clone is expanded.

.	TRBV29-1	.	TRBJ2-7	TGCAGCGTTCGTACGGGGGGCCAGGGTGGTTACGAGCAGTACTTC	CSVRTGGQGGYEQYF
TRBD2	TRBV5-4	.	TRBJ2-7	TGTGCCAGCAGGTCCAGCGGGGGTCGATACGAGCAGTACTTC	CASRSSGGRYEQYF
.	TRBV6-5	.	TRBJ2-7	TGTGCCAGCAGTTCGACGGGCGTCTACGAGCAGTACTTC	CASSSTGVYEQYF
.	TRBV28	.	TRBJ2-5	TGTGCCAGCTCTCGACTCGCGGACAGCCAAGAGACCCAGTACTTC	CASSRLADSQETQYF
TRBD1	TRBV2	.	TRBJ1-1	TGTGCCAGCAGAGATATGACAGGGATGAACACTGAAGCTTTCTTT	CASRDMTGMNTEAFF
.	TRBV27	few	TRBJ2-3	TGTGCCAGCAGTTTATCAGGGGCTGGGGATACGCAGTATTTT	CASSLSGAGDTQYF
TRBD2	TRBV4-3	.	TRBJ2-1	TGCGCCAGCAGCCAAGATACTAGCGGGGGGTACAATGAGCAGTTCTTC	CASSQDTSGGYNEQFF
TRBD2	TRBV6-1	few	TRBJ2-1	TGTGCCAGCAGTTATAGCGGGAGTAAGAATGAGCAGTTCTTC	CASSYSGSKNEQFF
TRBD2	TRBV10-3	.	TRBJ2-7	TGTGCCATCAGTGAGGTAGCGGGGGGGATCGACGAGCAGTACTTC	CAISEVAGGIDEQYF
TRBD1	TRBV12-3/TRBV12-4	.	TRBJ2-5	TGTGCCAGCAGCAACAGGGGCGTGTGGCCAGAGACCCAGTACTTC	CASSNRGVWPETQYF
.	TRBV2	.	TRBJ1-3	TGTGCCAGCAGTGAAGTGATGAGCTCTGGAAACACCATATATTTT	CASSEVMSSGNTIYF
.	TRBV6-5	.	TRBJ2-2	TGTGCCAGCAGTTACTCGCCAGGCCTGAACACCGGGGAGCTGTTTTTT	CASSYSPGLNTGELFF
TRBD2	TRBV5-4	.	TRBJ2-3	TGTGCCAGCAGCTCCCTTGGGCTAGCGGGGGCCTCAGATACGCAGTATTTT	CASSSLGLAGASDTQYF
TRBD1	TRBV2	.	TRBJ2-2	TGTGCCAGCAGTGAGGGACAGGGTAACGCCGGGGAGCTGTTTTTT	CASSEGQGNAGELFF
.	TRBV12-3/TRBV12-4	.	TRBJ1-5	TGCGCCAGCAGTTTATTTAAGGCAGGGAGTTATAGCAATCAGCCCCAGCATTTT	CASSLFKAGSYSNQPQHF
.	TRBV6-6	.	TRBJ1-1	TGTGCCAGCAGTTACTCCCTCGGAGCTTTCTTT	CASSYSLGAFF
.	TRBV27	once	TRBJ1-5	TGTGCCAGCAGTTTAATTCCGGCGCCCAATCAGCCCCAGCATTTT	CASSLIPAPNQPQHF
.	TRBV20-1	.	TRBJ2-2	TGCAGTGCTAAGACGGGGGGCGCCGAAACGAACACCGGGGAGCTGTTTTTT	CSAKTGGAETNTGELFF
.	TRBV4-3	once	TRBJ2-1	TGCGCCAGCAGCCAAGAACTGATCGGTGAGCAGTTCTTC	CASSQELIGEQFF
TRBD1	TRBV30	once	TRBJ1-1	TGTGCCTGGGGACAGGGGACTGAAGCTTTCTTT	CAWGQGTEAFF
.	TRBV5-6	.	TRBJ2-7	TGTGCCAGCAGCCCGGTGGGGACGGATTCCTACGAGCAGTACTTC	CASSPVGTDSYEQYF
TRBD2	TRBV19	.	TRBJ2-1	TGTGCCAGCCGGGGGGGCCGTGTAAACTCCTACAATGAGCAGTTCTTC	CASRGGRVNSYNEQFF
.	TRBV7-8	.	TRBJ2-5	TGTGCCAGCACCTCAGGGGAAGGGGAAGAGACCCAGTACTTC	CASTSGEGEETQYF
.	TRBV27	.	TRBJ2-7	TGTGCCAGCAGTTTAAGACCAACCAACTACGAGCAGTACTTC	CASSLRPTNYEQYF
.	TRBV7-9	.	TRBJ2-7	TGTGCCAGCAGCGAGGGGGAAGGGTACGAGCAGTACTTC	CASSEGEGYEQYF